This T cell receptor beta chain was captured in a study of PD-1 blockade in mismatch repair-deficient tumors. Study-level results: Tumor-resident clones, often absent from pretreatment blood, expanded after pembrolizumab and then contracted.

Profiled with immunoSEQ multiplex PCR; TCRdb holds only in-frame clones, not every one. The sample carries under 25,000 clones, around four fifths recorded once. TCR sequencing covered three patients who responded to pembrolizumab. In this sample, this clone turned up a few times. Antigen: not known. The CDR3 consists of 14 residues. J lost 3 bases, V lost 5 bases, and 3 bases had no gene match. From germline, CDR1 is MNHEY and CDR2 SMNVEV (reference sequence). This material consisted of peripheral blood, taken 2 weeks after starting pembrolizumab. This TCR was recovered from an adult with mismatch repair-deficient cancer. The chain is built from TRBV27 and TRBJ2-2; 7 nucleotides match TRBD2. CDR3 sequence: CASSPTSYTGELFF. The CDR3 DNA sequence: TGTGCCAGCAGTCCGACTAGCTACACCGGGGAGCTGTTTTTT.